This entry lists 13 T cell receptor beta chains sequenced from one sample in a study of glioma-infiltrating T cells. The iRepertoire nested amplicon-rescue multiplex PCR amplified TCR alpha and beta CDR3s from RNA. TCRdb re-analysed the multiplex PCR reads in MiXCR, keeping a single row per CDR3 protein. The sample lists about 93,000 distinct CDR3 sequences, 35% to 45% seen once, with 35% to 45% in the top ten. The sample was glioma tissue, nonneoplastic brain tissue, or PBMCs (not recorded which). These receptors were taken from a human donor with low-grade glioma or glioblastoma, undergoing nonglioma brain surgery, or in good health (not recorded which).

This clonotype was observed many times. The chain joins TRBV28 to TRBJ2-7; D is unclear. The CDR3 covers 11 residues. Germline V CDR1 and CDR2: MDHEN, SYDVKM. Trimming pared 5 bases from V and 4 bases from J, leaving 6 bases between. CDR3 in DNA: TGTGCCAGCAGTATTAATTACGAGCAGTACTTC. Translated: CASSINYEQYF.

This clonotype has at least ten counts. The chain uses TRBV27 and TRBJ2-3, with TRBD2 matching over 9 bases. Germline V gives CDR1 MNHEY, CDR2 SMNVEV (reference sequence). V lost 6 bases and J lost 6; bases outside the gene matches: 4. The CDR3 is 13 residues long. DNA of the CDR3: TGTGCCAGCAGCTGGACTAGCGAGGATACGCAGTATTTT. Its translation: CASSWTSEDTQYF.

This sequence joins TRBV5-6 and TRBJ1-1; possible D gene TRBD1, 6 bases. The CDR3 covers 14 residues. V was pared by 0 bases and J by 4 bases, with 10 bases between. Germline lookup yields CDR1 SGHDT and CDR2 YYEEEE. Here the CDR3 DNA reads TGTGCCAGCAGCTTGGTACGGGGGGCCACTGAAGCTTTCTTT. Amino acid sequence: CASSLVRGATEAFF.

This clonotype was seen many times. The CDR3 bases are TGCAGTGCTTTAGCGGGACTGGGCTACGAGCAGTACTTC. Translated: CSALAGLGYEQYF. The chain uses TRBV20-1 and TRBJ2-7, with 8 nucleotides matching TRBD2. The germline CDR1 and CDR2 sequences are DFQATT and SNEGSKA (reference sequence). The CDR3 is 13 residues long. The V segment lost 5 bases and the J segment 3 bases; nucleotides outside the gene matches: 6.

Of note for this clonotype: At one end, the junction sequence differs from germline, possibly due to a read error. The chain is built from TRBV24-1 and TRBJ2-1, with TRBD1 matching 7 bases. Germline V gene sequence: CDR1 KGHDR, CDR2 SFDVKD. The CDR3 covers 15 residues. The CDR3 DNA sequence: TGTGCCATCAGTGAGACGACAGGGTTTACGAATGAACAGTTCTTC. Its protein is CAISETTGFTNEQFF.

With regard to this clonotype: Being one base from a much bigger clone, this may be a read error. The chain employs TRBV18 and TRBJ2-2; weak D call: TRBD2 (6 bases). CDR1 KGHSH and CDR2 LQKENI come from the germline V gene. The ends were cut back, 2 bases at V and 2 bases at J, with 12 bases in the middle. The CDR3 is made up of 16 amino acids. This CDR3 reads CASSPWLANNTGELFF. The CDR3 nucleotides read TGTGCCAGCTCACCATGGCTAGCGAACAACACCGGGGAGCTGTTTTTT.

Many counts were recorded for this clonotype. The chain recombines TRBV7-9 with TRBJ1-2; D is perhaps TRBD1 (5 bases). Germline-derived CDR1 and CDR2 are SEHNR and FQNEAQ (reference sequence). CDR3 length equals 12 residues. Trimming cost V 5 bases and J 6 bases, with 10 bases left between them. The CDR3 is CASSRGQDGYTF. In nucleotides, the CDR3 is TGTGCCAGCAGCCGCGGACAAGATGGCTACACCTTC.

This clonotype is a singleton in its sample. V and J are TRBV29-1 and TRBJ2-3; D possibly corresponds to TRBD2 (7 bases). The V end was cut by 7 bases, the J end by 2 bases, with 13 bases between. The germline V gene encodes CDR1 SQVTM and CDR2 ANQGSEA. The CDR3 runs 13 residues. CDR3 sequence: CSAKGGVTDTQYF. CDR3 DNA sequence: TGCAGCGCTAAGGGGGGGGTCACAGATACGCAGTATTTT.

Worth noting for this clonotype: The junction and the germline gene differ at one end; a read error may be behind it. The rearrangement joins TRBV27 to TRBJ2-5; D not certain. The CDR3 extends over 11 amino acids. CDR1 and CDR2 from the germline V gene are MNHEY and SMNVEV (reference sequence). The CDR3 bases are TGTGCCGGCAGCCTGGTTGAAACCCAGTACTTC. It translates to CAGSLVETQYF.

This clonotype was found many times. The chain is built from TRBV5-1 and TRBJ2-5, with D possibly matching TRBD1 (6 bases). V lost 3 bases to trimming and J lost 5 bases, with 8 bases between them. Germline V gene data show CDR1 as SGHRS and CDR2 as YFSETQ. The CDR3 is 12 residues long. The CDR3 protein is CASSWDIETQYF. CDR3 in DNA: TGCGCCAGCAGCTGGGACATCGAGACCCAGTACTTC.

The chain joins TRBV6-5 to TRBJ2-1, with 14 bases matching TRBD2. The CDR3 sequence is 22 residues long. In germline, CDR1 is MNHEY, CDR2 SVGAGI. Trimming took 3 bases from V and 0 from J; bases not matched to a gene: 16. CDR3 residues: CASSYWPPRLAGGSSSYNEQFF. The CDR3 region has the DNA TGTGCCAGCAGTTATTGGCCCCCTCGACTAGCGGGAGGGTCTAGCTCCTACAATGAGCAGTTCTTC.

J is TRBJ2-5 and V is TRBV5-1; a possible D gene is TRBD2 (5 bases). V lost 1 base and J 1 base, leaving 11 bases between the germline ends. This CDR3 is 15 amino acids long. The germline V gene encodes CDR1 SGHRS and CDR2 YFSETQ. For the CDR3, the DNA is TGCGCCAGCAGCTTGTTGGGAGCAGTCCAAGAGACCCAGTACTTC. It specifies CASSLLGAVQETQYF. The variable domain in full, completed from reference TRBV5-1 and TRBJ2-5, reads KAGVTQTPRYLIKTRGQQVTLSCSPISGHRSVSWYQQTPGQGLQFLFEYFSETQRNKGNFPGRFSGRQFSNSRSEMNVSTLELGDSALYLCASSLLGAVQETQYFGPGTRLLVL.

Remarks on this clonotype: The CDR3 does not end in the conserved phenylalanine or tryptophan, so this is likely a read error. The chain carries TRBV7-9 and TRBJ1-4; tentative D call: TRBD1 (5 bases). From germline, CDR1 is SEHNR and CDR2 FQNEAQ (reference sequence). The CDR3 extends over 14 amino acids. The V end lost 7 bases, the J end lost 5 bases, and 14 bases lay between the germline ends. The DNA for the CDR3 is TGTGCCAGCAACCCCCTCCGGGGCAATGAAAAACTGTTTTCT. Protein product: CASNPLRGNEKLFS.